This TCR beta chain appears in the sequencing data of a study of blood T cell repertoires in COVID-19. The V gene lost 5 bases and the J gene lost 6 bases, with 16 bases spanning the gap. The germline gives CDR1 SGHTA, CDR2 FQGTGA. This CDR3 comprises 14 residues. Cohorts were based on clinical histories the participants reported. How the authors handled the data: By means of reference gene primer amplification, nucleated cell counts were estimated. Assay used: immunoSEQ multiplex PCR; TCRdb lists only in-frame clones, some missing. V, J and clone size are taken as reported in that table, and D and trimming were inferred from the DNA itself. The sample has roughly 260,000 clones; approximately 83% are singletons.

Sequencing was carried out using PBMCs or T cells enriched from blood (not recorded which). The J gene is TRBJ1-2, the V gene TRBV7-3; perhaps TRBD1 as D (5 bases). The origin of this receptor is a woman aged 40 to 55 who had been exposed to COVID-19. The CDR3 region is CASSGPGNADGYTF. DNA of the CDR3: TGTGCCAGCAGCGGACCAGGGAACGCAGATGGCTACACCTTC.